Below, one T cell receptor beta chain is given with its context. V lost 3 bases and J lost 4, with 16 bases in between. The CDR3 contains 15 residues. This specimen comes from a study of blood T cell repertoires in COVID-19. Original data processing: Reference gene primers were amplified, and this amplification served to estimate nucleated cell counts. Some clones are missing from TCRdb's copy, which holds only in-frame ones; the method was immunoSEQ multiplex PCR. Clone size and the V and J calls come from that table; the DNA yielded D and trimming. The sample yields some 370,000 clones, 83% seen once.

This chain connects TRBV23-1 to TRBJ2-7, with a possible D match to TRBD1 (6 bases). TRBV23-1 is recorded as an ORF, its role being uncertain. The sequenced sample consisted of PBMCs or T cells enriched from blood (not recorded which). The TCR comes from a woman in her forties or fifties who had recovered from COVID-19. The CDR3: CASSHRDTGIYEQYF. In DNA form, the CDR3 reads TGCGCCAGCAGTCACCGGGACACAGGGATTTACGAGCAGTACTTC.